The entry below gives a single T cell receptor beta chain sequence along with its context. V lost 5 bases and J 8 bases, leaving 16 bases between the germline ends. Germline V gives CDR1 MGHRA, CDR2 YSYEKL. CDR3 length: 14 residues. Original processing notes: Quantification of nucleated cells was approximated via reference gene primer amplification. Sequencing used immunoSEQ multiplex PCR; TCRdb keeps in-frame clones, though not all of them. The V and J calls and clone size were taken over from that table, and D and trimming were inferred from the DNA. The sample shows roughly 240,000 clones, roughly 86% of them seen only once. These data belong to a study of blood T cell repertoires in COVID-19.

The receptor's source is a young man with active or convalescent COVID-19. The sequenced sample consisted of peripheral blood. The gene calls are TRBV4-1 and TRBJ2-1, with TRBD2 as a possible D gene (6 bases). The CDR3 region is CASSLPTRSYEQFF. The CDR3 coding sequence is TGCGCCAGCAGCTTACCGACTAGATCGTATGAGCAGTTCTTC.